Shown below are 16 T cell receptor beta chains from a single sample sequenced in a study of response to subunit inactivated influenza vaccine. TCRdb re-called the RT-PCR reads through MiXCR, storing one row per CDR3 protein. The sample consists of 500,000 to 600,000 distinct CDR3 sequences, 12% of them appearing once. This sample comprised PBMCs from blood, obtained on the day of vaccination. The receptor set was obtained from a man aged 45 to 65 who received an inactivated influenza vaccine.

The chain combines TRBV28 with TRBJ1-2; tentative D call: TRBD1 (5 bases). The V end was cut by 6 bases, the J end by 3 bases, with 17 bases between. The CDR3 sequence is 15 residues long. In germline, CDR1 is MDHEN, CDR2 SYDVKM. In nucleotides, the CDR3 is TGTGCCAGCAGAAACTACGGGACGTTGGACTATGGCTACACCTTC. Translated, it gives CASRNYGTLDYGYTF.

In this sample, this clonotype turned up a few times. The chain combines TRBV5-1 with TRBJ1-1, with D unclear. Per germline, CDR1 SGHRS and CDR2 YFSETQ. V was trimmed by 0 bases and J by 1 base, leaving 7 bases between them. CDR3 length equals 14 residues. In DNA form, the CDR3 reads TGCGCCAGCAGCTTGGTCCCTTCGAACACTGAAGCTTTCTTT. It codes for CASSLVPSNTEAFF. Combining the CDR3 with reference TRBV5-1 and TRBJ1-1 gives the whole variable domain KAGVTQTPRYLIKTRGQQVTLSCSPISGHRSVSWYQQTPGQGLQFLFEYFSETQRNKGNFPGRFSGRQFSNSRSEMNVSTLELGDSALYLCASSLVPSNTEAFFGQGTRLTVV.

This clonotype has just a few counts. The chain recombines TRBV5-5 with TRBJ2-7, with TRBD2 matching 9 bases. From germline, CDR1 is SGHKS and CDR2 YYEKEE (reference sequence). V trimming: 0 bases; J trimming: 2 bases; junction bases outside the gene matches: 3. This CDR3 has 15 residues. In nucleotides, the CDR3 is TGTGCCAGCAGCTTGGGACTAGCGGACGCCTACGAGCAGTACTTC. Protein: CASSLGLADAYEQYF.

This CDR3 reads CTCCCGTSGRARSYNEQFF. As DNA, the CDR3 is TGTACCTGCTGCTGTGGGACTAGCGGGAGGGCCAGGTCCTACAATGAGCAGTTCTTC. The rearrangement links TRBV2 to TRBJ2-1; 16 bases agree with TRBD2. CDR1 SNHLY and CDR2 FYNNEI come from the germline V gene. This CDR3 is 19 amino acids long.

A few counts support this clonotype. The gene calls are TRBV3-1 and TRBJ2-5; either TRBD1 or TRBD2 may fit D (6 bases each). Trimming took off 0 bases at V and 4 bases at J, with 24 bases between the two ends. Germline CDR1 is LGHDT and CDR2 is YNNKEL (reference sequence). There are 19 residues in the CDR3. The CDR3 nucleotides are TGTGCCAGCAGCCAAGATTGGGACACCGTGGAACTAGCTCGAGAGACCCAGTACTTC. Protein sequence: CASSQDWDTVELARETQYF.

The chain couples TRBV10-3 to TRBJ2-3; D is possibly TRBD1 (6 bases). This CDR3 spans 13 amino acids. Germline V gives CDR1 ENHRY, CDR2 SYGVKD. V was cut by 4 bases and J by 4 bases, with 9 bases left in between. The CDR3 bases are TGTGCCATCAGTGGAGGGGGTGCAGATACGCAGTATTTT. Its protein is CAISGGGADTQYF.

The sample holds a few counts of this clonotype. The V and J genes are TRBV28 and TRBJ2-5; D gene ambiguous. Germline CDR1 is MDHEN and CDR2 is SYDVKM. The CDR3 sequence is 16 residues long. With 5 bases removed from V and 1 base from J, the gap between germline ends came to 17 bases. CDR3 sequence: CASSSFNERRQETQYF. The CDR3, as DNA: TGTGCCAGCAGTAGCTTTAACGAACGTCGCCAAGAGACCCAGTACTTC.

The sample holds many counts of this clonotype. The chain carries TRBV5-1 and TRBJ2-1; D is ambiguous. Looked up from germline, CDR1 is SGHRS and CDR2 is YFSETQ. V was trimmed by 4 bases and J by 0 bases, leaving 14 bases between them. There are 16 residues in the CDR3. CDR3 protein: CASSPLEYSSYNEQFF. In DNA form, the CDR3 reads TGCGCCAGCAGCCCCCTAGAGTACAGCTCCTACAATGAGCAGTTCTTC.

The CDR3 loop is CSAHKTGSYTGELFF. CDR3 in DNA: TGCAGTGCCCACAAGACAGGGTCTTACACCGGGGAGCTGTTTTTT. The chain joins TRBV20-1 to TRBJ2-2; 7 bases agree with TRBD1. The CDR3 totals 15 residues. Germline trimming cut 6 bases from V and 3 bases from J; bases unmatched to any gene: 10. Germline V lookup: CDR1 DFQATT, CDR2 SNEGSKA (reference sequence).

This clonotype has only a few counts. The V call is TRBV27, the J call TRBJ2-2, with 12 bases fitting TRBD2. The germline gives CDR1 MNHEY, CDR2 SMNVEV (reference sequence). The CDR3 totals 15 residues. J gave up 5 bases and V 5 bases, and 3 bases lay outside the gene matches. The CDR3 is CASSRLAGVTGELFF. CDR3 DNA sequence: TGTGCCAGCAGTAGACTAGCGGGAGTGACCGGGGAGCTGTTTTTT.

This clonotype was found a few times. In nucleotides, the CDR3 is TGTGCCAGCAGACCCCTCAGGGAGGTCGGGGAGCTGTTTTTT. This translates into CASRPLREVGELFF. The rearrangement links TRBV6-1 to TRBJ2-2, with a possible D match to TRBD2 (6 bases). V dropped 6 bases and J dropped 7 bases, with 15 bases sitting between them. This CDR3 is built from 14 residues. Germline CDR1 MNHNS, CDR2 SASEGT.

This rearrangement joins TRBV5-6 to TRBJ2-3; 11 nucleotides agree with TRBD2. CDR1 and CDR2 (germline): SGHDT, YYEEEE. Trimming took 4 bases from V and 7 from J; bases not matched to a gene: 5. CDR3 length: 14 amino acids. The CDR3 bases are TGTGCCAGCAGCGATAGCGGGGGGGCTAATACGCAGTATTTT. This sequence encodes CASSDSGGANTQYF.

This clonotype was seen at least ten times. The chain joins TRBV5-1 to TRBJ2-3; 7 nucleotides align to TRBD1. V was clipped by 4 bases and J by 2 bases; unmatched bases: 4. Germline CDR1 SGHRS, CDR2 YFSETQ. The CDR3 runs 14 residues. CDR3 protein: CASSPGQFTDTQYF. In DNA form, the CDR3 reads TGCGCCAGCAGCCCGGGACAGTTCACAGATACGCAGTATTTT.

This clonotype occurred a few times. The chain carries TRBV7-6 and TRBJ1-5; D remains unclear. CDR1 SGHVS and CDR2 FNYEAQ come from the germline V gene. Trimming took 0 bases from V and 5 from J, leaving 17 bases between them. The CDR3 runs to 17 residues. The CDR3 DNA reads as TGTGCCAGCAGCTTAGCCTCGTGGGGAGAGATAGATCAGCCCCAGCATTTT. Its translation is CASSLASWGEIDQPQHF.

The J gene is TRBJ1-1, the V gene TRBV2; D remains ambiguous. There are 16 residues in the CDR3. V was pared by 7 bases and J by 4 bases, with 22 bases between. Germline CDR1 SNHLY, CDR2 FYNNEI. The CDR3 coding sequence is TGTGCCAGCAATCCGGTGTCTGGGCAGCCGGCCACTGAAGCTTTCTTT. Protein sequence: CASNPVSGQPATEAFF.

This clonotype was detected only a few times. This sequence joins TRBV15 and TRBJ2-5; 7 bases align to TRBD1. The V gene's germline CDR1 is LNHNV and CDR2 YYDKDF (reference sequence). With 4 bases clipped from V and 7 bases from J, the junction kept 15 bases outside the gene matches. The CDR3 is 16 residues long. CDR3 in amino acids: CATSKGVGQSQVTQYF. In DNA form, the CDR3 reads TGTGCCACCAGCAAAGGAGTGGGACAGTCTCAGGTGACCCAGTACTTC.